Below, 18 T cell receptor beta chains from the same sample are listed, as sequenced in a study of T cell repertoires and Cas9 in healthy adults. Sequenced by immunoSEQ multiplex PCR; TCRdb stores in-frame clones only, minus some. The repertoire holds more than 20,000 clones, with over 85% as singletons. Input material: CD4+ effector T cells (CD127+, CD25-, CD137-, CD154-) from PBMCs; culture status not recorded. These receptors were collected from a human donor in good health.

The chain is built from TRBV11-2 and TRBJ1-3; D is ambiguous. There are 17 residues in the CDR3. V was trimmed by 1 base and J by 4 bases, leaving 17 bases between them. Germline V gives CDR1 SGHAT, CDR2 FQNNGV. The DNA for the CDR3 is TGTGCCAGCAGCTTAGCCGACGGGTTAAGGGCGGGAAACACCATATATTTT. The encoded protein is CASSLADGLRAGNTIYF. Supplemented by reference TRBV11-2 and TRBJ1-3, the full variable domain reads EAGVAQSPRYKIIEKRQSVAFWCNPISGHATLYWYQQILGQGPKLLIQFQNNGVVDDSQLPKDRFSAERLKGVDSTLKIQPAKLEDSAVYLCASSLADGLRAGNTIYFGEGSWLTVV.

This clone was counted a few times. The V call is TRBV7-2, the J call TRBJ1-1, with D unclear. Germline CDR1 SGHTA, CDR2 FQGNSA. CDR3 size: 12 residues. The ends were cut back, 3 bases at V and 4 bases at J, with 6 bases in the middle. CDR3 sequence reads: CASSLSSTEAFF. The CDR3 DNA is TGTGCCAGCAGCTTGAGCAGCACTGAAGCTTTCTTT.

The V call is TRBV11-2, the J call TRBJ1-6, with D perhaps TRBD1 (6 bases). Trimming shortened V by 6 bases and J by 7 bases, and 16 bases separated the two germline ends. CDR1 is SGHAT and CDR2 is FQNNGV in the germline V gene. This CDR3 region has 15 residues. This CDR3 is CASRITGFGNSPLHF. The CDR3 coding sequence is TGTGCCAGCAGAATTACAGGGTTCGGGAATTCACCCCTCCACTTT. Full variable domain (missing parts from reference TRBV11-2 and TRBJ1-6): EAGVAQSPRYKIIEKRQSVAFWCNPISGHATLYWYQQILGQGPKLLIQFQNNGVVDDSQLPKDRFSAERLKGVDSTLKIQPAKLEDSAVYLCASRITGFGNSPLHFGNGTRLTVT.

The chain combines TRBV2 with TRBJ2-1; 9 nucleotides align to TRBD1. Losses at the gene ends were 3 bases for V and 8 bases for J; bases not matched to a gene: 2. CDR3 length: 13 amino acids. Germline V gene lookup returns CDR1 SNHLY and CDR2 FYNNEI. CDR3 residues: CASSEDRGDEQFF. The CDR3 bases are TGTGCCAGCAGTGAGGACAGGGGCGATGAGCAGTTCTTC.

The V gene is TRBV7-9, the J gene TRBJ1-6; possible D gene TRBD1, 6 bases. Germline V gene data show CDR1 as SEHNR and CDR2 as FQNEAQ (reference sequence). Trimming took 5 bases from V and 2 from J, leaving 22 bases between them. CDR3 length: 19 residues. The CDR3 DNA follows: TGTGCCAGCAGCCCGCTTGGGCAGTACGGGGGCGCCTATAATTCACCCCTCCACTTT. Its protein product is CASSPLGQYGGAYNSPLHF.

The V and J genes are TRBV2 and TRBJ2-7; the match to TRBD2 covers 8 bases. Germline lookup yields CDR1 SNHLY and CDR2 FYNNEI. J lost 5 bases, V lost 6 bases, and 6 bases had no gene match. The CDR3 has 13 amino acids. CDR3 coding DNA: TGTGCCAGCAGGGCGAGCGGGGGACACGAGCAGTACTTC. This translates into CASRASGGHEQYF.

The CDR3 DNA sequence: TGCAGCGTCCTGGGATGGCAGCAGAACACTGAAGCTTTCTTT. Its translation is CSVLGWQQNTEAFF. This chain joins TRBV29-1 and TRBJ1-1; no definite D call. Looked up from germline, CDR1 is SQVTM and CDR2 is ANQGSEA. The CDR3 contains 14 residues. The V end was cut by 6 bases, the J end by 1 base, with 15 bases between. The entire variable domain, with the rest obtained from reference TRBV29-1 and TRBJ1-1, is as follows: SAVISQKPSRDICQRGTSLTIQCQVDSQVTMMFWYRQQPGQSLTLIATANQGSEATYESGFVIDKFPISRPNLTFSTLTVSNMSPEDSSIYLCSVLGWQQNTEAFFGQGTRLTVV.

The chain uses TRBV29-1 and TRBJ1-2, with 7 bases that match TRBD1. The germline V gene encodes CDR1 SQVTM and CDR2 ANQGSEA. V shed 0 bases, J shed 3 bases, and the junction held 16 bases outside the gene matches. The CDR3 covers 18 residues. The CDR3, as DNA: TGCAGCGTTGAAGATAGGGCAGGGGGGACATTGGCAGACTATGGCTACACCTTC. As protein: CSVEDRAGGTLADYGYTF. The whole variable domain, remainder taken from reference TRBV29-1 and TRBJ1-2, is SAVISQKPSRDICQRGTSLTIQCQVDSQVTMMFWYRQQPGQSLTLIATANQGSEATYESGFVIDKFPISRPNLTFSTLTVSNMSPEDSSIYLCSVEDRAGGTLADYGYTFGSGTRLTVV.

The chain uses TRBV4-1 and TRBJ1-1; possible D gene TRBD1, 5 bases. The V end was cut by 0 bases, the J end by 1 base, with 15 bases between. The CDR3 is 17 residues long. Germline V lookup: CDR1 MGHRA, CDR2 YSYEKL. DNA for the CDR3: TGCGCCAGCAGCCAAGAGGAGGGGAGGTATGGGAACACTGAAGCTTTCTTT. Its translation: CASSQEEGRYGNTEAFF.

This chain links TRBV27 with TRBJ1-1; D ambiguous. Trimming removed 8 bases from V and 8 bases from J, with 15 bases in between. Looked up from germline, CDR1 is MNHEY and CDR2 is SMNVEV (reference sequence). The CDR3 totals 12 residues. In DNA, the CDR3 is TGTGCCAGCGGACCCCACGGCTTCGAAGCTTTCTTT. This encodes CASGPHGFEAFF.

This rearrangement joins TRBV16 to TRBJ1-5; TRBD1 is a possible D gene (5 bases). V lost 0 bases and J lost 6, with 15 bases in between. The CDR3 is 16 residues long. CDR1 and CDR2 (germline): KGHSY, FQNENV. The CDR3, as DNA: TGTGCCAGCAGCCAATCAGGGACGCAGGGTGGTCAGCCCCAGCATTTT. Encoded protein: CASSQSGTQGGQPQHF. Looking up the rest from reference TRBV16 and TRBJ1-5 gives the full variable domain: GEEVAQTPKHLVRGEGQKAKLYCAPIKGHSYVFWYQQVLKNEFKFLISFQNENVFDETGMPKERFSAKCLPNSPCSLEIQATKLEDSAVYFCASSQSGTQGGQPQHFGDGTRLSIL.

The chain joins TRBV15 to TRBJ1-4; 7 bases map to TRBD1. This CDR3 is 15 amino acids long. Looked up from germline, CDR1 is LNHNV and CDR2 is YYDKDF (reference sequence). J lost 9 bases, V lost 4 bases, and 11 bases had no gene match. The CDR3 spells CATSKRTTGNKKLFF. The CDR3 bases are TGTGCCACCAGCAAAAGAACGACAGGGAATAAAAAACTGTTTTTT.

This chain connects TRBV11-3 to TRBJ2-2; D remains unclear. The CDR3 spans 14 residues. Trimming stripped 2 bases from V and 3 bases from J, with 7 bases between. Germline V gene sequence: CDR1 SGHNT, CDR2 YENEEA. CDR3 coding DNA: TGTGCCAGCAGCTTATATGGGGACACCGGGGAGCTGTTTTTT. Amino acids: CASSLYGDTGELFF.

The chain employs TRBV19 and TRBJ1-2, with D maybe TRBD1 (5 bases). Trimming removed 7 bases at V and 4 bases at J, with 19 bases between. Germline V CDR1 and CDR2: LNHDA, SQIVND (reference sequence). The CDR3 loop spans 15 amino acids. CDR3 protein: CASNTAREGTYGYTF. DNA of the CDR3: TGTGCCAGTAACACCGCACGAGAGGGGACCTATGGCTACACCTTC. Full variable domain (remainder filled in from reference TRBV19 and TRBJ1-2): DGGITQSPKYLFRKEGQNVTLSCEQNLNHDAMYWYRQDPGQGLRLIYYSQIVNDFQKGDIAEGYSVSREKKESFPLTVTSAQKNPTAFYLCASNTAREGTYGYTFGSGTRLTVV.

This chain links TRBV5-1 with TRBJ1-1, with D unresolved. This CDR3 is 14 amino acids long. Deletions cut 0 bases from V and 7 bases from J, with 13 bases between. The germline V gene has CDR1 SGHRS and CDR2 YFSETQ. CDR3 sequence reads: CASSLGVRRVEAFF. The DNA for the CDR3 is TGCGCCAGCAGCTTGGGGGTCAGAAGAGTTGAAGCTTTCTTT.

This clone appeared a single time. J is TRBJ2-1 and V is TRBV2; D not resolved. V gave up 7 bases and J gave up 0 bases, with 10 bases separating them. The CDR3 consists of 14 residues. CDR1 and CDR2 from the germline V gene are SNHLY and FYNNEI. In DNA form, the CDR3 reads TGTGCCAGCAAGGGCGCTAGCTCCTACAATGAGCAGTTCTTC. This sequence encodes CASKGASSYNEQFF.

This rearrangement joins TRBV29-1 to TRBJ1-2; 8 nucleotides agree with TRBD1. Trimming at V came to 2 bases and at J to 6 bases, leaving 14 bases not matched to a gene. This CDR3 is built from 16 residues. CDR1 is SQVTM, CDR2 ANQGSEA, per germline. The CDR3 loop is CSVEFQGAPGGDGYTF. The CDR3 coding sequence is TGCAGCGTTGAATTTCAGGGGGCCCCTGGTGGGGATGGCTACACCTTC.

The chain combines TRBV7-3 with TRBJ2-7; a weak D match, TRBD2 (6 bases). Trimming took off 5 bases at V and 2 bases at J, with 19 bases between the two ends. In germline, CDR1 is SGHTA, CDR2 FQGTGA. The CDR3 runs 16 residues. CDR3 DNA: TGTGCCAGCAGCGCCCCGGGACTCCCCTTTACCTACGAGCAGTACTTC. Translation gives CASSAPGLPFTYEQYF.